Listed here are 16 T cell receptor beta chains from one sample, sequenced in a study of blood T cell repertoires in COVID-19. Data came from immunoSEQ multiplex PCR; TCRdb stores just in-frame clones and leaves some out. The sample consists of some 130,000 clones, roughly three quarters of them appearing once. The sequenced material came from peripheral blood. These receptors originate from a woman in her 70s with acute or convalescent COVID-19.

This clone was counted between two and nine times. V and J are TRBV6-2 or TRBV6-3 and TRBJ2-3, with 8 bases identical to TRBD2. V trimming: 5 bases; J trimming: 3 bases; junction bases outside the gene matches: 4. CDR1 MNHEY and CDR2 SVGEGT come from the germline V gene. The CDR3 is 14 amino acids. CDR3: CASSPGGATDTQYF. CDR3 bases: TGTGCCAGCAGTCCCGGGGGGGCAACAGATACGCAGTATTTT.

The CDR3 loop reads CASSMWTSGRYEQYF. Here the CDR3 DNA reads TGTGCCAGTAGCATGTGGACTAGCGGGAGATACGAGCAGTACTTC. The chain couples TRBV19 to TRBJ2-7; TRBD2 aligns across 13 bases. The CDR3 has 15 amino acids. Unmatched junction bases numbered 6, after V lost 6 bases and J lost 4 bases. Germline V gene sequence: CDR1 LNHDA, CDR2 SQIVND (reference sequence).

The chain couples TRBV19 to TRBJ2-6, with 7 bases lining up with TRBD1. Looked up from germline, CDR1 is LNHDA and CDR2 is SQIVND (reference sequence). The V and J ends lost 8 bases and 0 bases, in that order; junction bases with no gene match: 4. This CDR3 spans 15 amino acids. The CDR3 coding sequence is TGTGCCAGTGGGACAGTCTCCTCTGGGGCCAACGTCCTGACTTTC. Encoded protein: CASGTVSSGANVLTF.

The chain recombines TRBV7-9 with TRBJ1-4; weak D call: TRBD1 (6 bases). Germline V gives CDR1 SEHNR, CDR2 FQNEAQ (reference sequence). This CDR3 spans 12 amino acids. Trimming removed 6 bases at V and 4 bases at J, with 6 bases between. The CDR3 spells CASRDSNEKLFF. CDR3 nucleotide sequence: TGTGCCAGCAGGGACAGTAATGAAAAACTGTTTTTT.

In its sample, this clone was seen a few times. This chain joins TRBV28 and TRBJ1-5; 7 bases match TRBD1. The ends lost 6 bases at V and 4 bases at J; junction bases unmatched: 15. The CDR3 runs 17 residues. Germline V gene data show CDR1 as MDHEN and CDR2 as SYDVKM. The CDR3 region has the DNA TGTGCCAGCAGCCATGGGGGACAGATCAGGGCGAATCAGCCCCAGCATTTT. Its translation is CASSHGGQIRANQPQHF.

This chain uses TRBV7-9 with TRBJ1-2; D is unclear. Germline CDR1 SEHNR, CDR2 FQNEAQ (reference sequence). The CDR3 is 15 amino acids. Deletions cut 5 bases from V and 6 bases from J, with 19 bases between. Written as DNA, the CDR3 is TGTGCCAGCAGCCTCGTTCGACCGTTCGGAGATGGCTACACCTTC. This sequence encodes CASSLVRPFGDGYTF.

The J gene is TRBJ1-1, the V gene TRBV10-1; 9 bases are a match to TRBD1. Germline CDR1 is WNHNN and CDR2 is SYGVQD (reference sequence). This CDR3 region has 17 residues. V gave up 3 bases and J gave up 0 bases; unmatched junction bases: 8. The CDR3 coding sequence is TGCGCCAGCAGTGAAGTAGGGACAGGGTTTTTGAACACTGAAGCTTTCTTT. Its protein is CASSEVGTGFLNTEAFF.

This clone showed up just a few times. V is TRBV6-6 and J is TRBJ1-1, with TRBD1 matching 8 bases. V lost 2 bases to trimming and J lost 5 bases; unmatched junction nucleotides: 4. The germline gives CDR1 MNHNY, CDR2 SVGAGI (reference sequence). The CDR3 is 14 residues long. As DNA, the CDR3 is TGTGCCAGCAGTTACGTACAGGGGGGGACTGAAGCTTTCTTT. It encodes CASSYVQGGTEAFF.

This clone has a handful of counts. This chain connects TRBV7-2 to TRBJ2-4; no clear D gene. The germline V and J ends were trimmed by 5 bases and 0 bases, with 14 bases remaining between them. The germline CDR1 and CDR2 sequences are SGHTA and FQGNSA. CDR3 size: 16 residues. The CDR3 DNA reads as TGTGCCAGCAGCCCAAGTCGAGATCTAGCCAAAAACATTCAGTACTTC. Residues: CASSPSRDLAKNIQYF.

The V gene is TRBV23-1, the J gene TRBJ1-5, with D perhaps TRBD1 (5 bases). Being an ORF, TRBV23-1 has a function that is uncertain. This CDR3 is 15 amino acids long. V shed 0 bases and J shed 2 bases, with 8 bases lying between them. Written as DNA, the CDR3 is TGCGCCAGCAGTCAATCGGGGGGGGGCAATCAGCCCCAGCATTTT. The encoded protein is CASSQSGGGNQPQHF.

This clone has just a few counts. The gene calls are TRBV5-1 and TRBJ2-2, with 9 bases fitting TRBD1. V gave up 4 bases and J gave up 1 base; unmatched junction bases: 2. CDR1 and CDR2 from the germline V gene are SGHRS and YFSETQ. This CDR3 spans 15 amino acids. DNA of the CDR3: TGCGCCAGCAGCCCGGGACAGGGGAACACCGGGGAGCTGTTTTTT. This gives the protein CASSPGQGNTGELFF. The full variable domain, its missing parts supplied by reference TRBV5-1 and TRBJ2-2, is KAGVTQTPRYLIKTRGQQVTLSCSPISGHRSVSWYQQTPGQGLQFLFEYFSETQRNKGNFPGRFSGRQFSNSRSEMNVSTLELGDSALYLCASSPGQGNTGELFFGEGSRLTVL.

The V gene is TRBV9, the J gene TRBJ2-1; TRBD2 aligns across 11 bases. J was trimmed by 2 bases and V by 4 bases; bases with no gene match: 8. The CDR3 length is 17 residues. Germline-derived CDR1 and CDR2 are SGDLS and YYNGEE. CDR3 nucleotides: TGTGCCAGCAGCCCGGAGGGGGGACTAGCGGCCTACAATGAGCAGTTCTTC. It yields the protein CASSPEGGLAAYNEQFF. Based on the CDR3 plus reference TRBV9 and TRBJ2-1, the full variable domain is DSGVTQTPKHLITATGQRVTLRCSPRSGDLSVYWYQQSLDQGLQFLIQYYNGEERAKGNILERFSAQQFPDLHSELNLSSLELGDSALYFCASSPEGGLAAYNEQFFGPGTRLTVL.

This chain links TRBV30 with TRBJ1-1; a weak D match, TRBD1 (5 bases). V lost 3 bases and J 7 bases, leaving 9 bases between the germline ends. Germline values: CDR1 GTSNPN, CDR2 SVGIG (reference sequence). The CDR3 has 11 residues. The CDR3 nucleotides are TGTGCCTGGAGCCTCGGGGGTGAAGCTTTCTTT. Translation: CAWSLGGEAFF.

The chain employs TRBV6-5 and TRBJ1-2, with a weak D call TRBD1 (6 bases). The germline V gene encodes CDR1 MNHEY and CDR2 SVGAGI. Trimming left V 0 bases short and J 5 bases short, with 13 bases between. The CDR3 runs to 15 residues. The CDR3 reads CASSYSSSQGYGYTF. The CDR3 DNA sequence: TGTGCCAGCAGTTACTCGAGTTCGCAGGGGTATGGCTACACCTTC.

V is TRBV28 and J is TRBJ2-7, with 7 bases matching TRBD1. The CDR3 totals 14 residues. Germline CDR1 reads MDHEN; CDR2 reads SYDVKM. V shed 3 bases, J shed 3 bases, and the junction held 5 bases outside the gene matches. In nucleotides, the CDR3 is TGTGCCAGCAGTTTGACAGGGTCTATCTACGAGCAGTACTTC. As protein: CASSLTGSIYEQYF.

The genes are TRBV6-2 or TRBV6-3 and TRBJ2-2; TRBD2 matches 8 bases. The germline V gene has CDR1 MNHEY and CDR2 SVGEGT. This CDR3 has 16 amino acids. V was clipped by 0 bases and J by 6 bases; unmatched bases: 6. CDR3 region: CASSYSYGGAAGELFF. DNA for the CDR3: TGTGCCAGCAGTTACTCTTACGGGGGGGCCGCCGGGGAGCTGTTTTTT.